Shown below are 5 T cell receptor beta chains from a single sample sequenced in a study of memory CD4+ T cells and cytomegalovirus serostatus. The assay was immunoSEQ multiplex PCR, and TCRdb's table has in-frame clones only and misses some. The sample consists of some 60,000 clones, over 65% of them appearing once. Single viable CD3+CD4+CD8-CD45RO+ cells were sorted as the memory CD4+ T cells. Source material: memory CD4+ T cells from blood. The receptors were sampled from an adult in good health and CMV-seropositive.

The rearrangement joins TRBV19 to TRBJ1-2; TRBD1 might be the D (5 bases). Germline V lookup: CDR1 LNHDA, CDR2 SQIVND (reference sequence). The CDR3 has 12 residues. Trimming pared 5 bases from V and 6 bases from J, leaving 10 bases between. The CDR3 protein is CASSPRGDGYTF. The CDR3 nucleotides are TGTGCCAGTAGTCCCCGAGGGGATGGCTACACCTTC.

The CDR3 protein is CASRSAAMNTEAFF. The CDR3 coding sequence is TGTGCCTCTCGCTCCGCGGCGATGAACACTGAAGCTTTCTTT. The J gene is TRBJ1-1, the V gene TRBV10-3; D remains ambiguous. The CDR3 has 14 residues. Germline V gives CDR1 ENHRY, CDR2 SYGVKD. V lost 11 bases and J lost 0, with 16 bases in between.

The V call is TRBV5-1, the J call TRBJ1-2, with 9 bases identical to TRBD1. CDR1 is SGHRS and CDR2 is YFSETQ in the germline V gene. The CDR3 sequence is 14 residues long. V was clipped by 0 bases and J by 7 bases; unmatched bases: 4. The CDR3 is CASSLEQGATGYTF. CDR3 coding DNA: TGCGCCAGCAGCTTGGAACAGGGGGCAACTGGCTACACCTTC.

CDR3 protein: CASSHGQSLNTIYF. In DNA form, the CDR3 reads TGTGCCAGCAGCCACGGACAGTCGTTAAACACCATATATTTT. The V and J genes are TRBV7-2 and TRBJ1-3; D might be TRBD1 (6 bases). Trimming pared 5 bases from V and 6 bases from J, leaving 14 bases between. The CDR3 runs 14 residues. The germline V gene encodes CDR1 SGHTA and CDR2 FQGNSA.

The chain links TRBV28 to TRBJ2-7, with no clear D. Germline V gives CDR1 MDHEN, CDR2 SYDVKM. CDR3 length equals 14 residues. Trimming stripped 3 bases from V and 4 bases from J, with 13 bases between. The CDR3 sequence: CASSLNGFRYEQYF. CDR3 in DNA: TGTGCCAGCAGTTTGAACGGGTTTAGGTACGAGCAGTACTTC.